Detailed here is one T cell receptor beta chain. Methods used by the authors: Quantification of nucleated cells was approximated via reference gene primer amplification. Assay used: immunoSEQ multiplex PCR; TCRdb lists only in-frame clones, some missing. That table gives V, J and clone size, and the DNA gave D and trimming. This table holds roughly 39,000 clones, approximately 94% found once. The data belong to a study of blood T cell repertoires in COVID-19. Whole-study context: The study drew acute and convalescent COVID-19 samples from the United States, Italy and Spain. In each case, the material was cDNA or gDNA derived from T cells, B-cell-depleted T cells, or PBMCs.

The CDR3 is 15 residues long. Germline CDR1 SGHTA, CDR2 FQGNSA. Germline trimming cut 8 bases from V and 5 bases from J; bases unmatched to any gene: 13. The receptor comes from a human donor with active COVID-19. The donor label of this sample is uncertain. The sample was peripheral blood. The rearrangement links TRBV7-2 to TRBJ2-5, with 8 positions matching TRBD1. In DNA form, the CDR3 reads TGTGCCAGCGTGGAGGGACAGGTTTTATGGGAGACCCAGTACTTC. It codes for CASVEGQVLWETQYF.